This T cell receptor beta chain is from a study of OX40 agonist ivuxolimab in advanced cancers. Background on the study: Patients with hepatocellular carcinoma, melanoma, renal cell or head and neck cancer made up the dose-escalation patients.

Overall study findings and caveats: At 0.1 to 3.0 mg/kg and by week 6, CD4+ and CD8+ T cells in the blood had expanded clonally.

On this clone: The antigen is unknown.

The repertoire was sequenced with immunoSEQ multiplex PCR; TCRdb's copy has only in-frame clones and lacks some. The sample holds more than 65,000 clones; 85% are singletons and the top ten take 0.8% to 1%. The CDR3 is 15 amino acids. V shed 6 bases and J shed 0 bases, with 12 bases lying between them. Germline CDR1 reads MNHNS; CDR2 reads SASEGT. The sample in question was CD4+ or CD8+ T cells sorted from blood, obtained in a trial of the OX40 agonist ivuxolimab. The V and J genes are TRBV6-1 and TRBJ1-5; D is possibly TRBD1 (5 bases). This clonotype was obtained from an adult with an advanced solid tumor such as melanoma, head and neck, liver or kidney cancer. CDR3 nucleotides: TGTGCCAGCAGCGGAGGTGGGGGTAGCAATCAGCCCCAGCATTTT. The encoded protein is CASSGGGGSNQPQHF.